The 26 T cell receptor beta chains below all came from one sample that was sequenced in a study of T cell responses to AZD1222 COVID-19 vaccine. Some clones are missing from TCRdb's copy, which holds only in-frame ones; the method was immunoSEQ multiplex PCR. Of approximately 92,000 clones detected, about 90% appear once; the ten largest clones hold approximately 8.3%. Sequences were derived from peripheral blood, sampled on day 0 of AZD1222 vaccination. The receptors come from an adult in good health.

The rearrangement joins TRBV5-4 to TRBJ1-2; 11 positions match TRBD1. The germline V gene has CDR1 SGHNT and CDR2 YYREEE (reference sequence). CDR3 length equals 14 residues. With V trimmed by 7 bases and J by 5 bases, 7 bases remained unmatched. CDR3 nucleotide sequence: TGTGCCAGCGGTACCGGGACAGGGGGGTATGGCTACACCTTC. Translating gives CASGTGTGGYGYTF. The variable domain in full, completed from reference TRBV5-4 and TRBJ1-2, reads ETGVTQSPTHLIKTRGQQVTLRCSSQSGHNTVSWYQQALGQGPQFIFQYYREEENGRGNFPPRFSGLQFPNYSSELNVNALELDDSALYLCASGTGTGGYGYTFGSGTRLTVV.

This clone was recorded only once. The V gene is TRBV9, the J gene TRBJ2-7; a possible D gene is TRBD1 (6 bases). Per germline, CDR1 SGDLS and CDR2 YYNGEE. Between the trimmed V and J ends, which lost 4 bases and 4 bases, there was a span of 15 bases. The CDR3 has 14 amino acids. The CDR3 DNA is TGTGCCAGCAGCCCTAAACAGGGCCTGTACGAGCAGTACTTC. Residues: CASSPKQGLYEQYF.

DNA for the CDR3: TGTGCCAGGATCCTAGACCCCTCCCCATACACTGAAGCTTTCTTT. It is translated as CARILDPSPYTEAFF. The chain carries TRBV5-3 and TRBJ1-1, with no clear D. TRBV5-3 counts as an open reading frame of uncertain function. The germline V and J ends were trimmed by 8 bases and 3 bases, with 20 bases remaining between them. CDR3 size: 15 residues.

V gene TRBV5-4 combines with J gene TRBJ1-5; D not resolved. Trimming shortened V by 0 bases and J by 7 bases, and 8 bases separated the two germline ends. The CDR3 has 13 amino acids. The germline CDR1 and CDR2 sequences are SGHNT and YYREEE (reference sequence). The CDR3, as DNA: TGTGCCAGCAGCTTGGGCGAAGGGCAGCCCCAGCATTTT. Translated, it gives CASSLGEGQPQHF. The variable domain in full, with the rest retrieved from reference TRBV5-4 and TRBJ1-5, is ETGVTQSPTHLIKTRGQQVTLRCSSQSGHNTVSWYQQALGQGPQFIFQYYREEENGRGNFPPRFSGLQFPNYSSELNVNALELDDSALYLCASSLGEGQPQHFGDGTRLSIL.

The V call is TRBV5-3, the J call TRBJ1-3; possible D gene TRBD1, 5 bases. TRBV5-3 is recorded as an ORF, its role being uncertain. Trimming left V 1 base short and J 0 bases short, with 17 bases between. The CDR3 is 18 amino acids. The CDR3 nucleotides are TGTGCCAGAAGCTTGAAAGGACCGGGACCCCGCTCTGGAAACACCATATATTTT. As protein: CARSLKGPGPRSGNTIYF.

The chain recombines TRBV5-1 with TRBJ1-3; 7 nucleotides match TRBD1. The junction had 5 bases not matched to a gene; V was cut back by 4 bases and J by 4 bases. Per germline, CDR1 SGHRS and CDR2 YFSETQ. CDR3 size: 14 residues. DNA of the CDR3: TGCGCCAGCAGCCCGACAGGGCCCGGAAACACCATATATTTT. Amino acid sequence: CASSPTGPGNTIYF.

In regard to this clone: A read error may account for a junction end that differs from germline. The chain has TRBV7-7 and TRBJ2-7; 7 bases align to TRBD1. Germline CDR1 and CDR2: SSHAT and FNYEAQ (reference sequence). This CDR3 is 13 amino acids long. Written as DNA, the CDR3 is TGTGCTAGCAGCTTAGGGGCAGGGGGCGAGCAGTACTTC. This encodes CASSLGAGGEQYF.

The genes are TRBV27 and TRBJ2-1; 12 bases are shared with TRBD2. This CDR3 has 18 residues. Germline CDR1 MNHEY, CDR2 SMNVEV (reference sequence). With 5 bases clipped from V and 7 bases from J, the junction kept 15 bases outside the gene matches. The CDR3 nucleotides read TGTGCCAGCAGTCCTATGCCCCCTAGCGGGAGGGTGCCGAATGAGCAGTTCTTC. It encodes CASSPMPPSGRVPNEQFF.

The chain has TRBV15 and TRBJ2-2; D uncertain. Germline V gives CDR1 LNHNV, CDR2 YYDKDF (reference sequence). The CDR3 is made up of 15 amino acids. V lost 0 bases and J 1 base, leaving 6 bases between the germline ends. The CDR3 loop is CATSRDPRNTGELFF. In DNA form, the CDR3 reads TGTGCCACCAGCAGAGACCCCAGGAACACCGGGGAGCTGTTTTTT.

This chain joins TRBV5-1 and TRBJ2-1; D remains unclear. Looked up from germline, CDR1 is SGHRS and CDR2 is YFSETQ. This CDR3 is built from 14 residues. Deletions cut 1 base from V and 4 bases from J, with 9 bases between. This CDR3 is CASSLSTAYNEQFF. In DNA form, the CDR3 reads TGCGCCAGCAGCTTGAGTACAGCATACAATGAGCAGTTCTTC.

This clone appeared once. V is TRBV18 and J is TRBJ2-3; D unresolved. Between the trimmed V and J ends, which lost 3 bases and 2 bases, there was a span of 12 bases. The germline V gene encodes CDR1 KGHSH and CDR2 LQKENI. The CDR3 runs 15 residues. CDR3 sequence: CASSPIRQHTDTQYF. The CDR3 region has the DNA TGTGCCAGCTCACCCATCCGGCAGCACACAGATACGCAGTATTTT.

The J gene is TRBJ2-1, the V gene TRBV6-4; TRBD1 agrees at 10 bases. The germline gives CDR1 MRHNA, CDR2 SNTAGT. The CDR3 is 16 residues long. V shed 5 bases and J 8 bases; nucleotides not matched to a gene: 12. Here the CDR3 DNA reads TGTGCCAGCAGTCCTCAAACGGGACAGGGGAGGGATGAGCAGTTCTTC. It is translated as CASSPQTGQGRDEQFF.

J is TRBJ2-1 and V is TRBV29-1; tentative D call: TRBD1 (6 bases). Germline V lookup: CDR1 SQVTM, CDR2 ANQGSEA. V was trimmed by 1 base and J by 2 bases, leaving 27 bases between them. The CDR3 extends over 20 amino acids. This CDR3 is CSVEVIPLQGQGYAYNEQFF. The CDR3 coding sequence is TGCAGCGTTGAAGTCATTCCCCTCCAGGGGCAGGGATATGCCTACAATGAGCAGTTCTTC.

The chain has TRBV7-9 and TRBJ1-5; 7 bases line up with TRBD1. V lost 2 bases and J lost 2; bases outside the gene matches: 3. The CDR3 has 15 residues. Germline V gene sequence: CDR1 SEHNR, CDR2 FQNEAQ (reference sequence). The CDR3 sequence: CASSLTGTGNQPQHF. The CDR3 bases are TGTGCCAGCAGCTTAACCGGGACAGGCAATCAGCCCCAGCATTTT.

V usage is TRBV5-1 and J usage is TRBJ1-1, with D perhaps TRBD1 (5 bases). The V gene lost 2 bases and the J gene lost 1 base, with 6 bases spanning the gap. Germline lookup yields CDR1 SGHRS and CDR2 YFSETQ. The CDR3 contains 13 residues. DNA of the CDR3: TGCGCCAGCAGCTTTGGGACGAACACTGAAGCTTTCTTT. Its protein is CASSFGTNTEAFF.

The CDR3 reads CASSSGTGVNQPQHF. CDR3 in DNA: TGTGCCAGCAGCTCCGGGACAGGGGTAAATCAGCCCCAGCATTTT. V usage is TRBV28 and J usage is TRBJ1-5; TRBD1 matches 10 bases. Unmatched junction bases numbered 6, after V lost 6 bases and J lost 4 bases. The germline V gene has CDR1 MDHEN and CDR2 SYDVKM. The CDR3 is 15 residues long. The whole variable domain, remainder taken from reference TRBV28 and TRBJ1-5, is DVKVTQSSRYLVKRTGEKVFLECVQDMDHENMFWYRQDPGLGLRLIYFSYDVKMKEKGDIPEGYSVSREKKERFSLILESASTNQTSMYLCASSSGTGVNQPQHFGDGTRLSIL.

The genes are TRBV6-1 and TRBJ1-2, with D perhaps TRBD1 (5 bases). Germline CDR1 and CDR2: MNHNS and SASEGT. Deletions cut 2 bases from V and 4 bases from J, with 11 bases between. The CDR3 contains 14 residues. DNA for the CDR3: TGTGCCAGCAGTGAAAGCGGCAGGGTCTATGGCTACACCTTC. Its protein is CASSESGRVYGYTF.

The gene calls are TRBV3-1 (or the pseudogene TRBV3-2) and TRBJ2-1; a possible D gene is TRBD2 (7 bases). Germline CDR1 and CDR2: LGHDT and YNNKEL (reference sequence). The CDR3 totals 14 residues. Trimming removed 5 bases at V and 3 bases at J, with 11 bases between. CDR3 loop: CASSGGGIYNEQFF. The CDR3 DNA reads TGTGCCAGCAGCGGGGGGGGCATCTACAATGAGCAGTTCTTC.

The V call is TRBV7-2, the J call TRBJ2-7, with TRBD1 matching over 9 bases. The CDR3 covers 16 residues. The V and J ends lost 1 base and 0 bases, in that order; junction bases with no gene match: 4. Germline-derived CDR1 and CDR2 are SGHTA and FQGNSA. The CDR3 sequence: CASSLGGQGYSYEQYF. The CDR3 coding sequence is TGTGCCAGCAGCTTAGGGGGACAGGGTTACTCCTACGAGCAGTACTTC.

The chain links TRBV4-1 to TRBJ2-1, with D unresolved. CDR3 length equals 15 residues. V was pared by 3 bases and J by 2 bases, with 11 bases between. The germline gives CDR1 MGHRA, CDR2 YSYEKL. This CDR3 reads CASSHIQTPYNEQFF. The CDR3 bases are TGCGCCAGCAGCCATATACAAACCCCCTACAATGAGCAGTTCTTC.

V and J are TRBV6-1 and TRBJ2-1; the D is unclear. V was cut by 2 bases and J by 6 bases, with 8 bases left in between. CDR1 and CDR2 (germline): MNHNS, SASEGT. CDR3 length: 13 amino acids. CDR3 DNA: TGTGCCAGCAGTGAACAGTTAGCCAATGAGCAGTTCTTC. Translation: CASSEQLANEQFF.

The V and J genes are TRBV5-1 and TRBJ2-7; D is possibly TRBD1 or TRBD2 (6 bases each). With 4 bases removed from V and 1 base from J, the gap between germline ends came to 15 bases. Germline V gene sequence: CDR1 SGHRS, CDR2 YFSETQ. The CDR3 sequence is 15 residues long. The CDR3 sequence is CASSLRGGGSYEQYF. The CDR3 DNA is TGCGCCAGCAGCCTGAGAGGAGGGGGGTCCTACGAGCAGTACTTC.

The chain carries TRBV29-1 and TRBJ2-1; 7 bases line up with TRBD2. The germline CDR1 and CDR2 sequences are SQVTM and ANQGSEA. The V gene end was trimmed by 7 bases and the J gene end by 2 bases; junction bases not matched to a gene: 14. This CDR3 comprises 16 residues. The CDR3 here is CSATEVPRGAYNEQFF. CDR3 coding DNA: TGCAGCGCCACGGAGGTCCCCCGGGGGGCCTACAATGAGCAGTTCTTC.

The chain couples TRBV19 to TRBJ2-3; 8 nucleotides align to TRBD1. CDR3 length: 16 residues. The germline gives CDR1 LNHDA, CDR2 SQIVND (reference sequence). V trimming: 6 bases; J trimming: 4 bases; junction bases outside the gene matches: 12. As DNA, the CDR3 is TGTGCCAGTAGATCCATGACAGGGGTCCTTTCAGATACGCAGTATTTT. This encodes CASRSMTGVLSDTQYF.

This chain uses TRBV3-1 (or the pseudogene TRBV3-2) with TRBJ1-5, with TRBD1 identical over 9 bases. Germline V gene sequence: CDR1 LGHDT, CDR2 YNNKEL (reference sequence). The CDR3 is 16 residues long. The ends lost 2 bases at V and 6 bases at J; junction bases unmatched: 8. The CDR3 bases are TGTGCCAGCAGCCAACTCATACAGGGGGCAGCTCAGCCCCAGCATTTT. Translated, it gives CASSQLIQGAAQPQHF.

This clone was seen a single time. The rearrangement uses TRBV7-9 and TRBJ1-4, with D perhaps TRBD1 (6 bases). This CDR3 comprises 15 residues. Between the trimmed V and J ends, which lost 5 bases and 4 bases, there was a span of 14 bases. Germline-derived CDR1 and CDR2 are SEHNR and FQNEAQ (reference sequence). The CDR3 region has the DNA TGTGCCAGCAGCGGTCGGGGGGCGGGTAATGAAAAACTGTTTTTT. Protein sequence: CASSGRGAGNEKLFF.